The 15 T cell receptor beta chains given below trace back to one sample, sequenced in a study of CD8 T cell repertoires and HIV-1 epitope variants. Some clones are missing from TCRdb's copy, which holds only in-frame ones; the method was immunoSEQ multiplex PCR. The sample has tens of thousands of clones, around 67% seen once. Sequenced input: uncultured baseline CD8+ T cells from peripheral blood mononuclear cells (PBMCs). These receptors came from a male donor with HIV.

J is TRBJ2-1 and V is TRBV28; no clear D. V was pared by 5 bases and J by 3 bases, with 8 bases between. The CDR3 has 13 amino acids. Germline assignment: CDR1 MDHEN and CDR2 SYDVKM. CDR3 sequence (DNA): TGTGCCAGCAGTCCCGACAACTACAATGAGCAGTTCTTC. This codes for CASSPDNYNEQFF.

The chain couples TRBV7-9 to TRBJ2-3; 14 bases line up with TRBD2. The CDR3 is 15 residues long. The V segment lost 5 bases and the J segment 6 bases; nucleotides outside the gene matches: 4. CDR1 SEHNR and CDR2 FQNEAQ come from the germline V gene (reference sequence). CDR3 residues: CASSKGLAGADTQYF. CDR3 sequence (DNA): TGTGCCAGCAGCAAGGGACTAGCGGGGGCTGATACGCAGTATTTT.

The chain uses TRBV9 and TRBJ2-1; no clear D. This CDR3 comprises 14 residues. Per the germline V gene, CDR1 is SGDLS and CDR2 is YYNGEE. V gave up 4 bases and J gave up 8 bases, with 16 bases separating them. The DNA for the CDR3 is TGTGCCAGCAGCTTTCAAATCGGTGGGGATGAGCAGTTCTTC. Translating it yields CASSFQIGGDEQFF. The full variable domain, its missing parts supplied by reference TRBV9 and TRBJ2-1, is DSGVTQTPKHLITATGQRVTLRCSPRSGDLSVYWYQQSLDQGLQFLIQYYNGEERAKGNILERFSAQQFPDLHSELNLSSLELGDSALYFCASSFQIGGDEQFFGPGTRLTVL.

V is TRBV5-6 and J is TRBJ1-6, with TRBD1 as a possible D gene (6 bases). The germline gives CDR1 SGHDT, CDR2 YYEEEE. V was clipped by 3 bases and J by 4 bases, with 11 bases between them. The CDR3 runs 15 residues. CDR3 DNA: TGTGCCAGCAGCTACAACAGGGTATATAATTCACCCCTCCACTTT. Translation gives CASSYNRVYNSPLHF.

This clone was observed once. The chain employs TRBV19 and TRBJ1-4; 7 nucleotides match TRBD1. Germline V lookup: CDR1 LNHDA, CDR2 SQIVND (reference sequence). The junction had 7 bases not matched to a gene; V was cut back by 6 bases and J by 3 bases. The CDR3 covers 15 residues. The CDR3 region has the DNA TGTGCCAGTAGCCCGGCGGGACAGCCTAATGAAAAACTGTTTTTT. Its protein product is CASSPAGQPNEKLFF. Complete variable domain (other parts from reference TRBV19 and TRBJ1-4): DGGITQSPKYLFRKEGQNVTLSCEQNLNHDAMYWYRQDPGQGLRLIYYSQIVNDFQKGDIAEGYSVSREKKESFPLTVTSAQKNPTAFYLCASSPAGQPNEKLFFGSGTQLSVL.

This clone was picked up a small number of times. This chain links TRBV5-1 with TRBJ1-1, with D perhaps matching TRBD1 (6 bases). The germline CDR1 and CDR2 sequences are SGHRS and YFSETQ. This CDR3 has 14 residues. The V gene lost 7 bases and the J gene lost 5 bases, with 18 bases spanning the gap. For the CDR3, the DNA is TGCGCCAGCTCCTCAGGGCAGGGGTATACTGAAGCTTTCTTT. Translation: CASSSGQGYTEAFF.

Worth noting for this clone: A junction end diverges from the germline sequence, so it may reflect a read error. This chain uses TRBV7-2 with TRBJ1-4; 8 nucleotides agree with TRBD1. This CDR3 contains 13 residues. CDR1 is SGHTA, CDR2 FQGNSA, per germline. The CDR3 sequence: CASSSQGAASVNF. In DNA form, the CDR3 reads TGTGCCAGCAGCAGTCAGGGGGCTGCGTCGGTTAATTTT.

The chain uses TRBV5-1 and TRBJ2-7; 11 bases agree with TRBD1. Looked up from germline, CDR1 is SGHRS and CDR2 is YFSETQ. Trimming at V came to 4 bases and at J to 3 bases, leaving 3 bases not matched to a gene. This CDR3 has 14 amino acids. The chain's CDR3 is CASSPGTGGYEQYF. The CDR3 region has the DNA TGCGCCAGCAGCCCGGGGACAGGGGGCTACGAGCAGTACTTC.

The sample holds a few counts of this clone. Here the CDR3 DNA reads TGTGCCAGCACCCTCGGGACTAGCATAAACACCGGGGAGCTGTTTTTT. It specifies CASTLGTSINTGELFF. This chain joins TRBV4-2 and TRBJ2-2; 9 nucleotides line up with TRBD2. Germline lookup yields CDR1 LGHNA and CDR2 YNFKEQ. The junction had 8 bases not matched to a gene; V was cut back by 7 bases and J by 2 bases. The CDR3 consists of 16 residues.

This sequence joins TRBV7-8 and TRBJ2-5; D not resolved. Trimming removed 4 bases at V and 9 bases at J, with 12 bases between. CDR1 is SGHVS, CDR2 FQNEAQ, per germline. The CDR3 totals 12 residues. CDR3 DNA sequence: TGTGCCAGCAGCTCCCAAGATGTCTCCCAGTACTTC. Translated: CASSSQDVSQYF. The variable domain in full, completed from reference TRBV7-8 and TRBJ2-5, reads GAGVSQSPRYKVAKRGQDVALRCDPISGHVSLFWYQQALGQGPEFLTYFQNEAQLDKSGLPSDRFFAERPEGSVSTLKIQRTQQEDSAVYLCASSSQDVSQYFGPGTRLLVL.

CDR3 in DNA: TGCGCCAGCAGCTTGGACAGGGGGCTCGGTGAGCAGTTCTTC. This translates into CASSLDRGLGEQFF. The chain links TRBV5-1 to TRBJ2-1; TRBD1 matches at 9 bases. J lost 9 bases, V lost 0 bases, and 4 bases had no gene match. The CDR3 is 14 residues long. Germline lookup yields CDR1 SGHRS and CDR2 YFSETQ.

J is TRBJ1-4 and V is TRBV5-1; D gene uncertain. Germline V gives CDR1 SGHRS, CDR2 YFSETQ. Between the trimmed V and J ends, which lost 0 bases and 7 bases, there was a span of 4 bases. The CDR3 is 12 amino acids. The CDR3 is CASSLGGEKLFF. CDR3 nucleotides: TGCGCCAGCAGCTTGGGAGGTGAAAAACTGTTTTTT.

The V call is TRBV9, the J call TRBJ1-1, with TRBD1 identical over 11 bases. The CDR3 runs 15 residues. The V segment lost 5 bases and the J segment 5 bases; nucleotides outside the gene matches: 8. Germline V gene sequence: CDR1 SGDLS, CDR2 YYNGEE. CDR3 amino acids: CASSRTGGDETEAFF. DNA for the CDR3: TGTGCCAGCAGTCGGACAGGGGGCGATGAAACTGAAGCTTTCTTT.

This chain's CDR3 is CAWSVITSPVGELFF. The DNA of the CDR3 is TGTGCCTGGAGTGTAATTACTAGCCCGGTCGGGGAGCTGTTTTTT. The gene calls are TRBV30 and TRBJ2-2; perhaps TRBD2 as D (6 bases). Trimming removed 0 bases from V and 7 bases from J, with 15 bases in between. This CDR3 has 15 amino acids. In germline, CDR1 is GTSNPN, CDR2 SVGIG (reference sequence).

The chain carries TRBV5-6 and TRBJ2-7; 15 bases match TRBD2. The V segment lost 2 bases and the J segment 0 bases; nucleotides outside the gene matches: 9. Germline V gives CDR1 SGHDT, CDR2 YYEEEE. This CDR3 spans 19 amino acids. CDR3 residues: CASSFTGLAGGLSSYEQYF. CDR3 nucleotide sequence: TGTGCCAGCAGCTTCACGGGACTAGCGGGGGGATTGAGCTCCTACGAGCAGTACTTC.